This entry concerns a single T cell receptor (beta chain). The sample belongs to a study of technical replicates of blood from several donors. Here immunoSEQ multiplex PCR was the method, and the copy in TCRdb shows in-frame clones only, minus some. The sample consists of roughly 15,000 clones, roughly 84% of them appearing once. The CDR3 has 12 amino acids. Trimming took 1 base from V and 12 from J; bases not matched to a gene: 3. Germline-derived CDR1 and CDR2 are SGHVS and FQNEAQ. Sequencing used PBMCs. This TCR derives from a human donor in good health. V usage is TRBV7-8 and J usage is TRBJ2-1; TRBD2 matches at 7 bases. The CDR3 bases are TGTGCCAGCAGCTTAGACCCGGGAGGGCAGTTCTTC. Translated: CASSLDPGGQFF. The full variable domain, with the rest looked up from reference TRBV7-8 and TRBJ2-1, is GAGVSQSPRYKVAKRGQDVALRCDPISGHVSLFWYQQALGQGPEFLTYFQNEAQLDKSGLPSDRFFAERPEGSVSTLKIQRTQQEDSAVYLCASSLDPGGQFFGPGTRLTVL.